A single sample is the source of the 26 T cell receptor beta chains below, sequenced in a study of blood T cell repertoires in COVID-19. This table comes from immunoSEQ multiplex PCR, and its TCRdb copy is limited to in-frame clones, with some not included. Of nearly 250,000 clones detected, approximately 85% appear once; the ten largest clones hold approximately 5.5%. Sequenced material: peripheral blood. All receptors come from a woman older than 75 with COVID-19, enrolled during active disease.

This chain connects TRBV18 to TRBJ1-1; D uncertain. Per the germline V gene, CDR1 is KGHSH and CDR2 is LQKENI. The CDR3 contains 11 residues. The V gene lost 3 bases and the J gene lost 11 bases, with 10 bases spanning the gap. CDR3: CASSPDKAAFF. The CDR3 region has the DNA TGTGCCAGCTCACCTGATAAAGCGGCTTTCTTT.

J is TRBJ1-1 and V is TRBV5-1; 7 bases map to TRBD1. There are 13 residues in the CDR3. CDR1 is SGHRS and CDR2 is YFSETQ in the germline V gene. With V trimmed by 4 bases and J by 4 bases, 4 bases remained unmatched. CDR3 DNA: TGCGCCAGCAGCCGGACAGGACTCACTGAAGCTTTCTTT. Translated, it gives CASSRTGLTEAFF.

The rearrangement joins TRBV28 to TRBJ1-2; TRBD1 aligns across 9 bases. Germline loops: CDR1 MDHEN, CDR2 SYDVKM. CDR3 length: 13 residues. The J segment lost 7 bases and the V segment lost 4 bases, leaving 4 bases of the junction unmatched. The CDR3 loop is CASSSPTGGGYTF. In DNA, the CDR3 is TGTGCCAGCAGTTCTCCGACAGGGGGTGGCTACACCTTC.

The rearrangement uses TRBV12-3 or TRBV12-4 and TRBJ2-7; D gene ambiguous. CDR3 size: 12 residues. The germline V and J ends were trimmed by 5 bases and 6 bases, with 11 bases remaining between them. The CDR3 reads CASSQTLGEQYF. In DNA form, the CDR3 reads TGTGCCAGCAGTCAAACCCTAGGCGAGCAGTACTTC.

This clone was observed a few times. This rearrangement joins TRBV28 to TRBJ1-1; D not resolved. V lost 2 bases, J lost 1 base, and 11 bases lay in between. The germline V gene has CDR1 MDHEN and CDR2 SYDVKM. The length of the CDR3 is 15 residues. The CDR3 region is CASSLEYRPNTEAFF. In nucleotides, the CDR3 is TGTGCCAGCAGTTTAGAGTATCGTCCGAACACTGAAGCTTTCTTT.

With regard to this clone: Other nucleotide sequences from this sample produce the same CDR3. The chain carries TRBV18 and TRBJ1-4; 7 bases are a match to TRBD1. Germline-derived CDR1 and CDR2 are KGHSH and LQKENI. V was clipped by 1 base and J by 7 bases; unmatched bases: 0. The CDR3 contains 13 residues. Here the CDR3 reads CASSPRQGEKLFF. The CDR3 DNA follows: TGTGCCAGCTCACCACGACAGGGTGAAAAACTGTTTTTT.

The V gene is TRBV20-1, the J gene TRBJ2-5, with D uncertain. Trimming stripped 7 bases from V and 4 bases from J, with 10 bases between. CDR1 and CDR2 (germline): DFQATT, SNEGSKA (reference sequence). The CDR3 has 11 residues. The CDR3, as DNA: TGCAGTGGGAGTGACCGAGAGACCCAGTACTTC. It translates to CSGSDRETQYF.

CDR3 coding DNA: TGTGCCAGCAGTTACAGGGGCGGGGGAGGTCCCCAGCATTTT. This codes for CASSYRGGGGPQHF. This chain connects TRBV6-5 to TRBJ1-5; maybe TRBD1 (5 bases). CDR1 and CDR2 (germline): MNHEY, SVGAGI. V was cut by 2 bases and J by 10 bases, with 15 bases left in between. The CDR3 runs 14 residues.

In its sample, this clone was seen once. The CDR3 region has the DNA TGTGCCAGCACCCCTAGCCCCTACGAGCAGTACGTC. This codes for CASTPSPYEQYV. The rearrangement uses TRBV21-1 and TRBJ2-7; TRBD2, as called in the table, went unchecked against the DNA. TRBV21-1 is a pseudogene segment. This CDR3 is built from 12 residues.

This chain uses TRBV29-1 with TRBJ1-1; D is unresolved. V was trimmed by 6 bases and J by 0 bases, leaving 8 bases between them. The CDR3 totals 12 residues. The germline V gene has CDR1 SQVTM and CDR2 ANQGSEA. The CDR3 sequence is CSVQYMNTEAFF. The CDR3, as DNA: TGCAGCGTCCAGTACATGAACACTGAAGCTTTCTTT.

The chain carries TRBV19 and TRBJ1-2; 8 positions agree with TRBD1. Germline V gives CDR1 LNHDA, CDR2 SQIVND (reference sequence). After removal of 6 bases from V and 6 bases from J, the junction contained 12 bases not matched to a gene. CDR3 length: 15 amino acids. CDR3 DNA sequence: TGTGCCAGTAGCGATTCGGACAGGGAAAGGGATGGCTACACCTTC. Translated: CASSDSDRERDGYTF.

This chain joins TRBV3-1 (or the pseudogene TRBV3-2) and TRBJ1-2, with 8 bases lining up with TRBD1. This CDR3 spans 13 amino acids. The junction had 5 bases not matched to a gene; V was cut back by 4 bases and J by 7 bases. CDR1 is LGHDT, CDR2 YNNKEL, per germline (reference sequence). The CDR3 reads CASSPGGIGGYTF. The CDR3 coding sequence is TGTGCCAGCAGCCCAGGGGGCATAGGTGGCTACACCTTC.

This clone showed up just a few times. J is TRBJ1-5 and V is TRBV5-1; D remains ambiguous. Trimming removed 0 bases at V and 3 bases at J, with 10 bases between. Per the germline V gene, CDR1 is SGHRS and CDR2 is YFSETQ. This CDR3 spans 15 amino acids. This CDR3 is CASSLGSGVNQPQHF. In nucleotides, the CDR3 is TGCGCCAGCAGCTTGGGTTCGGGAGTCAATCAGCCCCAGCATTTT.

The chain employs TRBV2 and TRBJ1-5; the D gene is possibly TRBD1 (5 bases). V gave up 3 bases and J gave up 4 bases, with 7 bases separating them. CDR1 is SNHLY and CDR2 is FYNNEI in the germline V gene. CDR3 length equals 13 residues. The CDR3 region is CASSEGGNQPQHF. CDR3 sequence (DNA): TGTGCCAGCAGTGAGGGGGGGAATCAGCCCCAGCATTTT.

V and J are TRBV6-6 and TRBJ1-6, with unresolved D. CDR3 size: 12 residues. Germline-derived CDR1 and CDR2 are MNHNY and SVGAGI (reference sequence). V dropped 8 bases and J dropped 7 bases, with 9 bases sitting between them. CDR3 coding DNA: TGTGCCAGCGGAGGCGGCAATTCACCCCTCCACTTT. This translates into CASGGGNSPLHF.

The chain links TRBV29-1 to TRBJ1-1; D is unresolved. The germline V and J ends were trimmed by 6 bases and 1 base, with 3 bases remaining between them. Germline CDR1 and CDR2: SQVTM and ANQGSEA. The CDR3 consists of 10 residues. The CDR3 DNA sequence: TGCAGCGTCGGGAACACTGAAGCTTTCTTT. This codes for CSVGNTEAFF.

This chain links TRBV30 with TRBJ2-7; 9 bases are a match to TRBD1. V was clipped by 0 bases and J by 13 bases; unmatched bases: 7. CDR3 length: 12 residues. Looked up from germline, CDR1 is GTSNPN and CDR2 is SVGIG (reference sequence). This CDR3 is CAWSVGRDRVYF. The CDR3 bases are TGTGCCTGGAGTGTAGGACGGGACAGGGTTTACTTC.

This clone was seen only a few times. The chain is built from TRBV19 and TRBJ1-4, with 8 positions matching TRBD1. After removal of 8 bases from V and 4 bases from J, the junction contained 6 bases not matched to a gene. The CDR3 is 14 residues long. Looked up from germline, CDR1 is LNHDA and CDR2 is SQIVND (reference sequence). The CDR3 nucleotides are TGTGCCAGTGGACAGGGCTTCGGTAATGAAAAACTGTTTTTT. Protein sequence: CASGQGFGNEKLFF. Looking up the rest from reference TRBV19 and TRBJ1-4 gives the full variable domain: DGGITQSPKYLFRKEGQNVTLSCEQNLNHDAMYWYRQDPGQGLRLIYYSQIVNDFQKGDIAEGYSVSREKKESFPLTVTSAQKNPTAFYLCASGQGFGNEKLFFGSGTQLSVL.

This chain uses TRBV12-5 with TRBJ1-3; TRBD1 matches at 10 bases. Trimming removed 5 bases from V and 1 base from J; junction bases left unmatched: 2. Germline loops: CDR1 LGHNT, CDR2 FRNRAP. The CDR3 spans 15 residues. The CDR3 DNA sequence: TGTGCTAGTGGTCCGGGACAGGGGTCTGGAAACACCATATATTTT. Amino acid sequence: CASGPGQGSGNTIYF.

This clone was recorded a few times. V is TRBV4-3 and J is TRBJ1-5; 9 bases agree with TRBD1. The CDR3 consists of 16 residues. V shed 6 bases, J shed 6 bases, and the junction held 12 bases outside the gene matches. Looked up from germline, CDR1 is LGHNA and CDR2 is YSLEER. CDR3 nucleotide sequence: TGCGCCAGCAGGCTTAACTACAGGGGGCAGGCTCAGCCCCAGCATTTT. Translation gives CASRLNYRGQAQPQHF.

This chain connects TRBV5-1 to TRBJ1-3; possibly TRBD1 for D (6 bases). The CDR3 has 14 amino acids. Trimming pared 4 bases from V and 0 bases from J, leaving 8 bases between. Germline V gene sequence: CDR1 SGHRS, CDR2 YFSETQ. CDR3 DNA: TGCGCCAGCAGCCAGGGGAGCTCTGGAAACACCATATATTTT. This gives the protein CASSQGSSGNTIYF.

The V and J genes are TRBV6-5 and TRBJ1-2, with TRBD1 identical over 8 bases. With 8 bases clipped from V and 4 bases from J, the junction kept 9 bases outside the gene matches. The V gene's germline CDR1 is MNHEY and CDR2 SVGAGI. This CDR3 contains 14 residues. CDR3 nucleotide sequence: TGTGCCAGCTCTCCGGGACAGGAGATCTATGGCTACACCTTC. Translation: CASSPGQEIYGYTF.

The chain employs TRBV28 and TRBJ1-5, with a weak D call TRBD1 (5 bases). In germline, CDR1 is MDHEN, CDR2 SYDVKM. This CDR3 has 17 residues. Between the trimmed V and J ends, which lost 1 base and 11 bases, there was a span of 24 bases. CDR3 DNA sequence: TGTGCCAGCAGTTTATCGGTCGCGGGGCCCGGCATTGGAGCCCAGCATTTT. It translates to CASSLSVAGPGIGAQHF.

This rearrangement joins TRBV24-1 to TRBJ2-5; D possibly corresponds to TRBD1 (6 bases). V was pared by 4 bases and J by 5 bases, with 13 bases between. Germline loops: CDR1 KGHDR, CDR2 SFDVKD. The CDR3 sequence is 14 residues long. CDR3 DNA sequence: TGTGCCACCAGTGACCGCAGGGGTGGTGAGACCCAGTACTTC. This translates into CATSDRRGGETQYF.

The DNA of the CDR3 is TGTGCCAGCAGTTTTTGGAGGGAAGCTTTCTTT. Its translation is CASSFWREAFF. The V and J genes are TRBV28 and TRBJ1-1; unclear D gene. V lost 3 bases to trimming and J lost 8 bases, with 7 bases between them. Germline CDR1 reads MDHEN; CDR2 reads SYDVKM. The CDR3 is 11 amino acids.

This chain uses TRBV3-1 (or the pseudogene TRBV3-2) with TRBJ1-1; D not certain. V gave up 6 bases and J gave up 1 base, with 6 bases separating them. Germline CDR1 and CDR2: LGHDT and YNNKEL (reference sequence). CDR3 length: 12 residues. CDR3 sequence (DNA): TGTGCCAGCAGAGACAAGAACACTGAAGCTTTCTTT. Its translation: CASRDKNTEAFF.